This TCR beta chain was identified during a study of graft-versus-host responses after intestinal transplantation. Study information: In this cohort, recipients had multivisceral, liver-intestinal, or isolated intestinal transplants. Anti-thymocyte globulin induction, then tacrolimus and steroids for about three years, went to all recipients. Study-wide points: The presence of high graft-versus-host to host-versus-graft clonal ratios in allografts characterized patients with graft-donor T cell macrochimerism. Early post-transplant falls in HvG clones accompanied the peak levels of circulating GvH clones.

TCRdb's table, derived via immunoSEQ multiplex PCR, lists solely in-frame clones and lacks some. The sample has some 25,000 clones, about 94% seen once; the top ten hold around 0.82%. Germline lookup yields CDR1 MNHNY and CDR2 SVGAGI (reference sequence). This CDR3 is 14 amino acids long. V was shortened by 2 bases and J by 0 bases, with 5 bases between the two germline ends. Regarding this clone: The antigen remains undetermined.

Source: PBMCs, taken around 29 days after intestinal transplant. The chain employs TRBV6-6 and TRBJ1-3; D gene unclear. The receptor was isolated from a human patient who received an intestinal transplant, so some T cells may come from the graft donor. The CDR3 here is CASSYRDSGNTIYF. DNA for the CDR3: TGTGCCAGCAGTTACCGGGACTCTGGAAACACCATATATTTT.